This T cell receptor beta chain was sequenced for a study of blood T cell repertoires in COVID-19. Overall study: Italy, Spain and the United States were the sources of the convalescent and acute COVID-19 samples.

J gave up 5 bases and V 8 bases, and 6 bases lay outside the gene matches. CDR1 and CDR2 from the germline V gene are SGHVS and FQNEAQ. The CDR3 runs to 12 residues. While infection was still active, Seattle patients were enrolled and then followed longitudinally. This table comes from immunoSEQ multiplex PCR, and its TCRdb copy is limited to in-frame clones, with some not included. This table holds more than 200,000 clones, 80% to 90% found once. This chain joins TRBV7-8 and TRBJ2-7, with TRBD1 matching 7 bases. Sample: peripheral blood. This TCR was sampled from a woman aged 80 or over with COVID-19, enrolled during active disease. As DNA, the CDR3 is TGTGCCAGCGCCCAAGACAGGGACGAGCAGTACTTC. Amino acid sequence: CASAQDRDEQYF.